This T cell receptor (beta chain) was found in a study of cytomegalovirus exposure and HLA in healthy donors. Germline loops: CDR1 SGDLS, CDR2 YYNGEE. Trimming removed 1 base at V and 6 bases at J, with 8 bases between. This CDR3 region has 13 residues. This clone was counted a single time. The PCR made use of 60 Vbeta and 13 Jbeta primers. The data were produced by immunoSEQ multiplex PCR, yet TCRdb's version contains in-frame clones alone and is incomplete. This table holds some 70,000 clones, approximately 75% found once. The sequenced material came from PBMCs. The rearrangement links TRBV9 to TRBJ2-4, with D tentatively TRBD2 (5 bases). This receptor was taken from a human donor in good health. CDR3 sequence: CASSVSAGNIQYF. CDR3 bases: TGTGCCAGCAGCGTAAGTGCGGGAAACATTCAGTACTTC.